Each of the 17 T cell receptor beta chains below was sequenced from the same sample in a study of CD4 T cells in relation to SARS-CoV-2 and coronaviruses. Clones were read by immunoSEQ multiplex PCR, and TCRdb kept only the in-frame ones, dropping some. Among around 22,000 clones listed, over 70% were seen once. CD4+ T cells from unexposed donors were obtained before the COVID-19 pandemic (2011-2018). Isolation of CD4+ T cells took place after about 9 days in culture. No antigen has been identified for these receptors. The specimen sequenced was CD4+ T cells from PBMCs, cultured in vitro. Receptors originate from a human donor in good health.

There are a few counts of this clone. This chain connects TRBV5-1 to TRBJ2-7; possible D gene TRBD2, 6 bases. Germline loops: CDR1 SGHRS, CDR2 YFSETQ. There are 15 residues in the CDR3. The V end was cut by 6 bases, the J end by 0 bases, with 16 bases between. The CDR3 nucleotides read TGCGCCAGCACCGGAGGGAGCGGATACTCCTACGAGCAGTACTTC. Translated: CASTGGSGYSYEQYF.

This chain connects TRBV19 to TRBJ2-2; D is possibly TRBD1 (6 bases). Germline assignment: CDR1 LNHDA and CDR2 SQIVND (reference sequence). Between the trimmed V and J ends, which lost 4 bases and 2 bases, there was a span of 11 bases. This CDR3 has 15 residues. For the CDR3, the DNA is TGTGCCAGTAGTAGAGGGGGATTCAACACCGGGGAGCTGTTTTTT. This gives the protein CASSRGGFNTGELFF.

The chain couples TRBV25-1 to TRBJ1-2; D is uncertain. The CDR3 spans 13 residues. V lost 5 bases and J 8 bases, leaving 15 bases between the germline ends. Germline CDR1 reads MGHDK; CDR2 reads SYGVNS. The CDR3 DNA reads as TGTGCCAGCAGTTTCTCCTCTTCTCGAGGCTACACCTTC. Protein product: CASSFSSSRGYTF.

This clone occurred once. The chain links TRBV23-1 to TRBJ1-5, with D unresolved. TRBV23-1 is placed among ORFs of uncertain function. The CDR3 length is 15 residues. Deletions cut 6 bases from V and 0 bases from J, with 12 bases between. This CDR3 reads CASRRTDYSNQPQHF. The CDR3 DNA follows: TGCGCCAGCAGACGGACCGACTATAGCAATCAGCCCCAGCATTTT.

This clone was counted a single time. The J gene is TRBJ2-7, the V gene TRBV6-5; a possible D gene is TRBD2 (5 bases). This CDR3 is 14 amino acids long. V lost 11 bases and J lost 3, with 20 bases in between. Germline CDR1 is MNHEY and CDR2 is SVGAGI. CDR3 in DNA: TGTGCCCTCAGATCGGCGGGTATAAACTACGAGCAGTACTTC. Protein product: CALRSAGINYEQYF.

J is TRBJ1-1 and V is TRBV6-5; D perhaps matches TRBD1 (5 bases). The CDR3 is made up of 14 amino acids. V was cut by 8 bases and J by 5 bases, with 18 bases left in between. CDR1 and CDR2 from the germline V gene are MNHEY and SVGAGI. CDR3 region: CASGAGPRGTEAFF. As DNA, the CDR3 is TGTGCCAGCGGGGCGGGGCCTAGAGGGACTGAAGCTTTCTTT.

V is TRBV29-1 and J is TRBJ2-1, with D perhaps matching TRBD1 or TRBD2 (5 bases each). Per germline, CDR1 SQVTM and CDR2 ANQGSEA. V lost 3 bases, J lost 8 bases, and 17 bases lay in between. There are 14 residues in the CDR3. The CDR3 coding sequence is TGCAGCGTTGATGGGACGGTGAGGGTCGATGAGCAGTTCTTC. As protein: CSVDGTVRVDEQFF.

The chain recombines TRBV18 with TRBJ2-1; the D gene is possibly TRBD1 (6 bases). Trimming stripped 0 bases from V and 8 bases from J, with 8 bases between. This CDR3 is built from 13 residues. Germline V lookup: CDR1 KGHSH, CDR2 LQKENI. The CDR3 nucleotides read TGTGCCAGCTCACCACCCGCAGGGGATGAGCAGTTCTTC. Translating it yields CASSPPAGDEQFF. Together with reference TRBV18 and TRBJ2-1, the CDR3 gives the full variable domain: NAGVMQNPRHLVRRRGQEARLRCSPMKGHSHVYWYRQLPEEGLKFMVYLQKENIIDESGMPKERFSAEFPKEGPSILRIQQVVRGDSAAYFCASSPPAGDEQFFGPGTRLTVL.

The gene calls are TRBV29-1 and TRBJ2-5; D gene uncertain. This CDR3 has 12 amino acids. V shed 3 bases and J shed 5 bases, with 10 bases lying between them. Germline CDR1 and CDR2: SQVTM and ANQGSEA. CDR3 nucleotides: TGCAGCGTTGATCCCAGTTTTGAGACCCAGTACTTC. It translates to CSVDPSFETQYF.

This chain links TRBV9 with TRBJ2-6, with D possibly TRBD1 on 6 matching bases. This CDR3 contains 16 residues. The germline V gene has CDR1 SGDLS and CDR2 YYNGEE. V gave up 1 base and J gave up 3 bases, with 11 bases separating them. CDR3 in amino acids: CASSVYRVSGANVLTF. The DNA of the CDR3 is TGTGCCAGCAGCGTATACAGGGTTAGTGGGGCCAACGTCCTGACTTTC.

The chain joins TRBV5-6 to TRBJ2-7, with D perhaps TRBD1 (8 bases). V lost 2 bases and J lost 4, with 16 bases in between. Germline V gene lookup returns CDR1 SGHDT and CDR2 YYEEEE. The CDR3 covers 15 residues. CDR3 bases: TGTGCCAGCAGCTTCGGGGGGCAGGGGGCTTACGAGCAGTACTTC. Its translation is CASSFGGQGAYEQYF.

The chain combines TRBV2 with TRBJ1-4, with D maybe TRBD1 (6 bases). The CDR3 covers 15 residues. V lost 2 bases, J lost 4 bases, and 11 bases lay in between. In germline, CDR1 is SNHLY, CDR2 FYNNEI. The CDR3 region is CASSEPTGLNEKLFF. In DNA form, the CDR3 reads TGTGCCAGCAGTGAACCGACAGGCCTTAATGAAAAACTGTTTTTT. The full variable domain, rest sourced from reference TRBV2 and TRBJ1-4, is EPEVTQTPSHQVTQMGQEVILRCVPISNHLYFYWYRQILGQKVEFLVSFYNNEISEKSEIFDDQFSVERPDGSNFTLKIRSTKLEDSAMYFCASSEPTGLNEKLFFGSGTQLSVL.

The chain joins TRBV27 to TRBJ1-1; D ambiguous. The CDR3 runs to 13 residues. V lost 6 bases, J lost 0 bases, and 8 bases lay in between. Germline V lookup: CDR1 MNHEY, CDR2 SMNVEV (reference sequence). The CDR3 spells CASSQKMNTEAFF. As DNA, the CDR3 is TGTGCCAGCAGCCAGAAGATGAACACTGAAGCTTTCTTT.

This CDR3 reads CASSYSGYAGNEQFF. The CDR3 nucleotides are TGTGCCAGCAGTTACTCGGGGTACGCGGGCAATGAGCAGTTCTTC. This sequence joins TRBV6-5 and TRBJ2-1, with TRBD2 as a possible D gene (5 bases). Between the trimmed V and J ends, which lost 0 bases and 6 bases, there was a span of 12 bases. There are 15 residues in the CDR3. The germline CDR1 and CDR2 sequences are MNHEY and SVGAGI.

This clone was seen only a few times. The rearrangement links TRBV3-1 (or the pseudogene TRBV3-2) to TRBJ2-1; the D is unclear. Germline lookup yields CDR1 LGHDT and CDR2 YNNKEL (reference sequence). The CDR3 spans 12 residues. Trimming cost V 8 bases and J 7 bases, with 12 bases left between them. CDR3 region: CASGSTGNEQFF. In nucleotides, the CDR3 is TGTGCCAGCGGTTCGACTGGGAATGAGCAGTTCTTC.

The chain's CDR3 is CSAGLAGGPGVNEQFF. The CDR3 nucleotides read TGCAGCGCTGGACTAGCGGGAGGGCCGGGTGTCAATGAGCAGTTCTTC. The chain joins TRBV29-1 to TRBJ2-1, with 15 positions matching TRBD2. This CDR3 has 16 amino acids. J was trimmed by 6 bases and V by 7 bases; bases with no gene match: 10. In germline, CDR1 is SQVTM, CDR2 ANQGSEA.

Here the CDR3 reads CASSSEKTFTNTEAFF. The DNA for the CDR3 is TGTGCCAGCAGCTCAGAAAAGACATTTACGAACACTGAAGCTTTCTTT. The rearrangement links TRBV28 to TRBJ1-1; D gene uncertain. CDR1 is MDHEN, CDR2 SYDVKM, per germline. This CDR3 is built from 16 residues. Trimming took off 6 bases at V and 1 base at J, with 18 bases between the two ends.